This entry describes one T cell receptor (beta chain). What it recognizes is unknown. The data stem from a study of CXCR3-negative and CXCR3-positive naive CD8 T cells. Those CD8+ T cells considered naive were CD45RO-CCR7+CD27+CD95-. Study conclusions and caveats: Naive CXCR3-positive cells had TRB CDR3s more hydrophobic than those of CXCR3-negative naive cells.

Germline lookup yields CDR1 DFQATT and CDR2 SNEGSKA (reference sequence). This CDR3 has 13 amino acids. UMI-labeled TRB cDNA libraries were prepared by 5' RACE. Following a re-call of the 5' RACE reads, TCRdb has one entry per CDR3 protein and lacks DNA. The listing contains 130,000 or so distinct CDR3 sequences. This clonotype was sampled from a human donor in good health. Some clones in this sample may be carry-over from other donors' samples. The specimen was naive CXCR3- CD8+ T cells from blood. Subset indicated: CD45RO-CCR7+CD27+CD95- naive CD8+ T cells lacking CXCR3 (TNR3-). The chain recombines TRBV20-1 with TRBJ1-3. CDR3 protein: CSASSGRGNTIYF.